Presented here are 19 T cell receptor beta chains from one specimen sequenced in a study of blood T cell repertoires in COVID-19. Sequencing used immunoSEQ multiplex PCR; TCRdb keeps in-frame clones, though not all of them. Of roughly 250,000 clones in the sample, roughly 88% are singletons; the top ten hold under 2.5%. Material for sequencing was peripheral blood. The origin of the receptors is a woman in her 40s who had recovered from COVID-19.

The CDR3: CASSILANSYNEQFF. CDR3 coding DNA: TGTGCCAGCAGCATACTAGCGAACTCCTACAATGAGCAGTTCTTC. The gene calls are TRBV7-6 and TRBJ2-1, with 7 bases matching TRBD2. The CDR3 covers 15 residues. CDR1 SGHVS and CDR2 FNYEAQ come from the germline V gene. Trimming took 5 bases from V and 0 from J; bases not matched to a gene: 4.

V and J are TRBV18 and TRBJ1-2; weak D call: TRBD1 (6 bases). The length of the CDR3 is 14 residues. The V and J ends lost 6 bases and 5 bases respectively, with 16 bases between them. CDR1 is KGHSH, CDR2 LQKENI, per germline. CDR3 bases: TGTGCCAGCTCGCTAAAGGGGGTCCAGTATGGCTACACCTTC. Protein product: CASSLKGVQYGYTF.

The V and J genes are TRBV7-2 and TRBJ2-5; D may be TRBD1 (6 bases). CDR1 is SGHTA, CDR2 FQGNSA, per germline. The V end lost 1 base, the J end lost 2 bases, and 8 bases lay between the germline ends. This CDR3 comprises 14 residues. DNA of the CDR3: TGTGCCAGCAGCTTAGGGGGGACACAAGAGACCCAGTACTTC. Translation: CASSLGGTQETQYF.

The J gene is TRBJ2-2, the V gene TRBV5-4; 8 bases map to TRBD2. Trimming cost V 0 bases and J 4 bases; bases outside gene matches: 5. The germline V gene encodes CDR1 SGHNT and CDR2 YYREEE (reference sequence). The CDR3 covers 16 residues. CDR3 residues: CASSLAAGGVTGELFF. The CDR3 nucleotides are TGTGCCAGCAGCTTGGCGGCGGGAGGTGTCACCGGGGAGCTGTTTTTT. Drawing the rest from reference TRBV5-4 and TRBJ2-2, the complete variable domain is ETGVTQSPTHLIKTRGQQVTLRCSSQSGHNTVSWYQQALGQGPQFIFQYYREEENGRGNFPPRFSGLQFPNYSSELNVNALELDDSALYLCASSLAAGGVTGELFFGEGSRLTVL.

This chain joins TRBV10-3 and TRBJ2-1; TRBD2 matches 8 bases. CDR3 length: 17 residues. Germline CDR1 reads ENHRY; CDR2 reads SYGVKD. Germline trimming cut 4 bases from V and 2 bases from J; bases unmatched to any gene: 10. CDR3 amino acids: CAISGPRGGSTYNEQFF. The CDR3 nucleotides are TGTGCCATCAGTGGACCCCGGGGGGGTTCGACCTACAATGAGCAGTTCTTC.

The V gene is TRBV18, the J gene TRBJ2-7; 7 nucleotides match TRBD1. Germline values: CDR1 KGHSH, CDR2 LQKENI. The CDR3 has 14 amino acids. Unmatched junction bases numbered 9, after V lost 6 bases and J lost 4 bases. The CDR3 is CASSRDRVGYEQYF. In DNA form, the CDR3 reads TGTGCCAGCTCTCGTGACAGGGTTGGGTACGAGCAGTACTTC. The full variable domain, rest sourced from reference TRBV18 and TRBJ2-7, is NAGVMQNPRHLVRRRGQEARLRCSPMKGHSHVYWYRQLPEEGLKFMVYLQKENIIDESGMPKERFSAEFPKEGPSILRIQQVVRGDSAAYFCASSRDRVGYEQYFGPGTRLTVT.

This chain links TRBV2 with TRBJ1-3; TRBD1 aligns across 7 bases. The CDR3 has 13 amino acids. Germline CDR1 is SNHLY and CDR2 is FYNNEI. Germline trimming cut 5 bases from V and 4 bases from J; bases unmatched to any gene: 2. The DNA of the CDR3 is TGTGCCAGCAGTTCGACAGGGGGAAACACCATATATTTT. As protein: CASSSTGGNTIYF.

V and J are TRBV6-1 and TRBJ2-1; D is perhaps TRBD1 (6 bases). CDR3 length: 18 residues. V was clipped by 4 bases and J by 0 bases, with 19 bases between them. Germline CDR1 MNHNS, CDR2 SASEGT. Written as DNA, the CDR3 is TGTGCCAGCAGTGGGACAGAACGTCTAAGGAGCTCCTACAATGAGCAGTTCTTC. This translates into CASSGTERLRSSYNEQFF.

CDR3 DNA sequence: TGTGCCAGCAGTTACAAGGGAGGTGATGGCTACACCTTC. The encoded protein is CASSYKGGDGYTF. This chain connects TRBV6-5 to TRBJ1-2; unclear D gene. In germline, CDR1 is MNHEY, CDR2 SVGAGI. The V end lost 2 bases, the J end lost 6 bases, and 10 bases lay between the germline ends. The CDR3 contains 13 residues.

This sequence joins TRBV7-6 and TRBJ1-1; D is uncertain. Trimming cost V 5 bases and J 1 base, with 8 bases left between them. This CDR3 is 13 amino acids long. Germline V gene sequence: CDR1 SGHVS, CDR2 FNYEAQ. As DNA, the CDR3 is TGTGCCAGCAGCCTGGGCCAGAACACTGAAGCTTTCTTT. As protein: CASSLGQNTEAFF.

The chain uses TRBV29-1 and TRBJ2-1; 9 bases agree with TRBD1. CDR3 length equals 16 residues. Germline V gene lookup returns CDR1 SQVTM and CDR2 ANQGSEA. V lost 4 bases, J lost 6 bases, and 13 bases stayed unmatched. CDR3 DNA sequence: TGCAGCGTTGGGGGACAGGGTCAAAAGTCCATCAATGAGCAGTTCTTC. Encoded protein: CSVGGQGQKSINEQFF.

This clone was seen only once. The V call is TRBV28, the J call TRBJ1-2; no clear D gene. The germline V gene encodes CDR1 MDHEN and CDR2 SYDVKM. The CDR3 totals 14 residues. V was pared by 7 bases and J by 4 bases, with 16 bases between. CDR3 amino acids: CASTYGDRSYGYTF. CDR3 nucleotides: TGTGCCAGCACCTATGGCGACCGGAGCTATGGCTACACCTTC.

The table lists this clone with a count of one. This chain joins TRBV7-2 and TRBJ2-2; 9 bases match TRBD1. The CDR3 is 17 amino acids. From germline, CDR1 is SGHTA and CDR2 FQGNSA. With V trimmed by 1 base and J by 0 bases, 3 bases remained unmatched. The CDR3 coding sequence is TGTGCCAGCAGCTTAGACGGGACAGGGACGAACACCGGGGAGCTGTTTTTT. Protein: CASSLDGTGTNTGELFF.

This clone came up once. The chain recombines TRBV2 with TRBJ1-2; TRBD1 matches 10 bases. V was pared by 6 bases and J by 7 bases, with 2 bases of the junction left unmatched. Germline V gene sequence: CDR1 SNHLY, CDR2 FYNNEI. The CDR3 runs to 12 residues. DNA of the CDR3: TGTGCCAGCAGGACAGGGGGCCCTGGCTACACCTTC. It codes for CASRTGGPGYTF.

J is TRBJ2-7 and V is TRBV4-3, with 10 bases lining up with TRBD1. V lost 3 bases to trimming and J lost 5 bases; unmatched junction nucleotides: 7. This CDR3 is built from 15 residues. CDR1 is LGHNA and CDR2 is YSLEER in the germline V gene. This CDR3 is CASSQLTGGLNEQYF. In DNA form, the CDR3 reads TGCGCCAGCAGCCAGTTGACAGGGGGCTTGAACGAGCAGTACTTC.

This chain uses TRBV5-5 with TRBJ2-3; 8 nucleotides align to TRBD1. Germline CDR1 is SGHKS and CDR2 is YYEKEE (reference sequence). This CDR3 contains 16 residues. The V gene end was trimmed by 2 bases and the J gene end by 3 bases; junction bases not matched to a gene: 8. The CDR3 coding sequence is TGTGCCAGCAGCTTATTGACAGGGGTTGTGACAGATACGCAGTATTTT. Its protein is CASSLLTGVVTDTQYF.

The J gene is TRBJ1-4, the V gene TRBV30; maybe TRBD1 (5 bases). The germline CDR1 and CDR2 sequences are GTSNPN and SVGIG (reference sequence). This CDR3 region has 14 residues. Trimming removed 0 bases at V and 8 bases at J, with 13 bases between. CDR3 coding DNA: TGTGCCTGGAGTGTTGGGGGGGATCGGGAAAAACTGTTTTTT. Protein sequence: CAWSVGGDREKLFF.

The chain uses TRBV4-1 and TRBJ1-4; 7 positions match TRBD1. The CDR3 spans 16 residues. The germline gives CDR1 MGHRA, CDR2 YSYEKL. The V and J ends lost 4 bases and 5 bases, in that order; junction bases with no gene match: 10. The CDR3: CASSREAGGGNEKLFF. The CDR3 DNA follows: TGCGCCAGCAGCCGCGAGGCAGGGGGTGGGAATGAAAAACTGTTTTTT.

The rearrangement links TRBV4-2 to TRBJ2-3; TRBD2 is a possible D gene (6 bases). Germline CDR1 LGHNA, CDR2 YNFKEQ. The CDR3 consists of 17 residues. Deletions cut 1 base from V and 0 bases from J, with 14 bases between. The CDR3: CASSQGLAGSSTDTQYF. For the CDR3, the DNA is TGTGCCAGCAGCCAAGGACTCGCGGGGTCTAGCACAGATACGCAGTATTTT.